This T cell receptor (beta chain) was recorded in a study of human T cells and chemical hapten exposure. Losses at the gene ends were 0 bases for V and 6 bases for J; bases not matched to a gene: 4. Germline CDR1 and CDR2: LGHNA and YNFKEQ. The CDR3 totals 14 residues. Findings and caveats of the study: TCRs above 1 in 1000 frequency stayed constant with DPC sensitization.

Ten or more counts support this clonotype. Its antigen is undetermined. Total RNA extraction was carried out from unfractionated whole blood. Within the library, unique molecular identifiers were attached to each individual cDNA molecule. TCRdb reanalysed the reads using MiXCR and keeps one entry per CDR3 protein. The sample yields 95,000 to 150,000 distinct CDR3 sequences, approximately 9.3% seen once. This receptor was taken from a human donor in good health. Some clones in this sample may be carry-over from other donors' samples. Sequencing was performed on whole blood. The J gene is TRBJ1-2, the V gene TRBV4-2, with 7 bases lining up with TRBD1. In nucleotides, the CDR3 is TGTGCCAGCAGCCAAGAAGACAGGGAGGATGGCTACACCTTC. Protein product: CASSQEDREDGYTF.